Below, 9 T cell receptor beta chains from the same sample are listed, as sequenced in a study of T-cell reconstitution after alpha-beta-depleted transplantation in children. This sample's TCRbeta library carried unique molecular identifier barcodes. Each CDR3 protein is one row after TCRdb ran MiXCR on the PCR reads. The sample lists approximately 290,000 distinct CDR3 sequences; 9.5% to 13% were seen once. Sequences were derived from peripheral blood, sampled 180 days after TCRalphabeta/CD19-depleted stem cell transplant. Receptors originate from a male patient aged 2-15 years who had a stem cell transplant for chronic granulomatous disease, so the T cells may come from the graft donor.

This clonotype was seen repeatedly, ten times or more. V usage is TRBV9 and J usage is TRBJ2-7; tentatively, D is TRBD1 (6 bases). CDR1 and CDR2 from the germline V gene are SGDLS and YYNGEE. V shed 2 bases and J shed 7 bases, with 13 bases lying between them. This CDR3 has 13 amino acids. CDR3 sequence: CASSVIQGTEQYF. DNA for the CDR3: TGTGCCAGCAGCGTCATCCAGGGGACGGAGCAGTACTTC. The full variable domain, completed using reference TRBV9 and TRBJ2-7, is DSGVTQTPKHLITATGQRVTLRCSPRSGDLSVYWYQQSLDQGLQFLIQYYNGEERAKGNILERFSAQQFPDLHSELNLSSLELGDSALYFCASSVIQGTEQYFGPGTRLTVT.

This clonotype was seen ten or more times. This rearrangement joins TRBV5-4 to TRBJ1-1; 8 bases fit TRBD1. Germline-derived CDR1 and CDR2 are SGHNT and YYREEE (reference sequence). The V segment lost 4 bases and the J segment 0 bases; nucleotides outside the gene matches: 5. The CDR3 is 15 amino acids. The CDR3 reads CASSRPGQVNTEAFF. The CDR3 DNA is TGTGCCAGCAGCCGACCGGGACAGGTGAACACTGAAGCTTTCTTT.

This clonotype was picked up a small number of times. The rearrangement links TRBV6-1 to TRBJ2-1, with 7 bases aligning to TRBD2. This CDR3 comprises 17 residues. Trimming cost V 7 bases and J 2 bases; bases outside gene matches: 14. Germline-derived CDR1 and CDR2 are MNHNS and SASEGT. The CDR3 spells CASNPTSSGVTYNEQFF. CDR3 coding DNA: TGTGCCAGCAACCCCACATCTAGCGGAGTAACCTACAATGAGCAGTTCTTC.

This clonotype was picked up many times. V and J are TRBV12-3 or TRBV12-4 and TRBJ2-2; perhaps D is TRBD1 or TRBD2 (5 bases each). Trimming took off 10 bases at V and 7 bases at J, with 28 bases between the two ends. This CDR3 has 17 residues. CDR3 sequence reads: CATHKKGENPLLGELFF. CDR3 nucleotide sequence: TGTGCCACCCATAAGAAAGGGGAGAACCCCCTCCTCGGGGAGCTGTTTTTT.

At least ten counts were recorded for this clonotype. V is TRBV4-3 and J is TRBJ2-3; D gene uncertain. CDR3 size: 14 residues. Deletions cut 0 bases from V and 5 bases from J, with 9 bases between. Germline CDR1 LGHNA, CDR2 YSLEER. In DNA form, the CDR3 reads TGCGCCAGCAGCCAAGACTGGGAAGGAGATACGCAGTATTTT. Translation gives CASSQDWEGDTQYF.

As for this clonotype: Just one base apart from a much larger clone, this may be a read error. The chain employs TRBV3-1 and TRBJ2-5, with D unresolved. Germline loops: CDR1 LGHDT, CDR2 YNNKEL (reference sequence). The CDR3 runs to 14 residues. V lost 0 bases to trimming and J lost 2 bases, with 7 bases between them. The CDR3 DNA sequence: TGTGCCAGCAGCCAAGATTCGCGGCAAGAGACCCAGTACTTC. Amino acid sequence: CASSQDSRQETQYF.

The sample holds many counts of this clonotype. The chain combines TRBV7-9 with TRBJ2-7; D gene ambiguous. CDR1 SEHNR and CDR2 FQNEAQ come from the germline V gene (reference sequence). The CDR3 is 12 amino acids. Trimming stripped 1 base from V and 2 bases from J, with 3 bases between. In DNA form, the CDR3 reads TGTGCCAGCAGCTTAGGGGCCTACGAGCAGTACTTC. Translated: CASSLGAYEQYF.

This clonotype was counted ten times or more. The chain links TRBV7-2 to TRBJ2-1, with 7 positions matching TRBD2. The germline V gene encodes CDR1 SGHTA and CDR2 FQGNSA. The CDR3 loop spans 13 amino acids. Trimming at V came to 3 bases and at J to 9 bases, leaving 5 bases not matched to a gene. CDR3 in DNA: TGTGCCAGCAGCTTGGACTGGGAGGGTGAGCAGTTCTTC. It translates to CASSLDWEGEQFF.

In its sample, this clonotype was seen many times. The chain has TRBV12-3 or TRBV12-4 and TRBJ2-3, with D perhaps matching TRBD1 or TRBD2 (5 bases each). The CDR3 loop spans 12 amino acids. Trimming stripped 5 bases from V and 7 bases from J, with 10 bases between. The CDR3 here is CASSRDHNTQYF. The CDR3 DNA is TGTGCCAGCAGTCGGGACCATAATACGCAGTATTTT.